The 31 T cell receptor beta chains below were found in one sample sequenced in a study of T cells in Graves' hyperthyroidism and ophthalmopathy. Amplified TCR beta CDR3 regions came from RNA transcripts. Initially, a first-round RT-PCR of the TCR CDR3 employed the HTBI primer set. TCRdb itself ran the multiplex PCR reads through MiXCR, one entry per CDR3 protein. The sample lists about 700,000 distinct CDR3 sequences, 45% occurring once. Specimen: peripheral blood or thyroid tissue (not recorded which). The receptors here all came from an adult man with Graves' disease, either hyperthyroidism or ophthalmopathy (not recorded which).

J is TRBJ1-2 and V is TRBV12-3 or TRBV12-4; D remains ambiguous. The CDR3 covers 12 residues. The CDR3 bases are TGTGCTATTAAGTCTTTGGACTATGGCTACACCTTC. This encodes CAIKSLDYGYTF.

In regard to this clonotype: Mismatch with germline at one junction end may stem from a read error. The rearrangement links TRBV29-1 to TRBJ2-6; D is perhaps TRBD1 (5 bases). This CDR3 region has 13 residues. Germline loops: CDR1 SQVTM, CDR2 ANQGSEA. In DNA, the CDR3 is TGCAGCGTTGAAGACCTTGGGGCCAACGTCCTAGCTTTC. Translating gives CSVEDLGANVLAF.

The genes are TRBV29-1 and TRBJ1-1; 10 bases agree with TRBD1. The trim removed 4 bases at V and 11 bases at J, leaving 10 bases unmatched. Germline CDR1 SQVTM, CDR2 ANQGSEA. CDR3 length: 13 amino acids. In DNA form, the CDR3 reads TGCAGCGTTGTCCGGGACAGGGGACTATGGGCTTTCTTT. Protein sequence: CSVVRDRGLWAFF.

The table lists this clonotype with a few counts. DNA of the CDR3: TGCAGTGCGACCGAGCGGGGGTGGGCCTACGAGCAGTACTTC. Protein product: CSATERGWAYEQYF. V usage is TRBV20-1 and J usage is TRBJ2-7; 8 nucleotides line up with TRBD2. This CDR3 region has 14 residues. Germline loops: CDR1 DFQATT, CDR2 SNEGSKA (reference sequence). V shed 6 bases and J 2 bases; nucleotides not matched to a gene: 9.

This clonotype showed up just a few times. This chain joins TRBV9 and TRBJ2-5; D tentatively fits TRBD1 or TRBD2 (5 bases each). V shed 4 bases and J shed 1 base, with 11 bases lying between them. Germline lookup yields CDR1 SGDLS and CDR2 YYNGEE. This CDR3 is 14 amino acids long. Here the CDR3 DNA reads TGTGCCAGCAGCAGCGCCGGGACCCAAGAGACCCAGTACTTC. Its translation: CASSSAGTQETQYF. The entire variable domain, with the rest obtained from reference TRBV9 and TRBJ2-5, is as follows: DSGVTQTPKHLITATGQRVTLRCSPRSGDLSVYWYQQSLDQGLQFLIQYYNGEERAKGNILERFSAQQFPDLHSELNLSSLELGDSALYFCASSSAGTQETQYFGPGTRLLVL.

The rearrangement joins TRBV2 to TRBJ1-1; TRBD1 aligns across 10 bases. Germline CDR1 reads SNHLY; CDR2 reads FYNNEI. The CDR3 contains 14 residues. V lost 8 bases and J lost 7; bases outside the gene matches: 10. The CDR3 spells CASGGTGVLSEAFF. The CDR3 bases are TGTGCCAGCGGGGGGACAGGGGTTTTGAGTGAAGCTTTCTTT.

This clonotype was observed a single time. The chain uses TRBV19 and TRBJ2-5; D might be TRBD2 (5 bases). This CDR3 contains 15 residues. The germline CDR1 and CDR2 sequences are LNHDA and SQIVND (reference sequence). With 1 base removed from V and 1 base from J, the gap between germline ends came to 10 bases. The CDR3 here is CASSIAGGGQETQYF. The DNA of the CDR3 is TGTGCCAGTAGTATAGCTGGAGGCGGCCAAGAGACCCAGTACTTC.

The rearrangement links TRBV6-1 to TRBJ2-2; TRBD1 is a possible D gene (6 bases). V lost 5 bases to trimming and J lost 7 bases, with 11 bases between them. The CDR3 has 13 amino acids. Germline V lookup: CDR1 MNHNS, CDR2 SASEGT. The CDR3 DNA reads TGTGCCAGCAGTTACCGACAGGTCGGGGAGCTGTTTTTT. The encoded protein is CASSYRQVGELFF.

The chain carries TRBV10-2 and TRBJ2-7; 9 bases line up with TRBD2. Germline V CDR1 and CDR2: WSHSY, SAAADI. V lost 6 bases and J lost 10; bases outside the gene matches: 16. The CDR3 totals 15 residues. The CDR3 reads CASSLGTSWQGNQYF. The CDR3 nucleotides read TGCGCCAGCAGCTTGGGGACTAGCTGGCAGGGAAACCAGTACTTC.

This clonotype was recorded at least ten times. A junction end diverges from the germline sequence, so it may reflect a read error. CDR3 sequence reads: CASSLAGQGYHF. The CDR3 nucleotides read TGTGCCAGCAGCTTAGCCGGACAGGGGTATCACTTC. This chain connects TRBV7-9 to TRBJ1-2, with 9 bases lining up with TRBD1. This CDR3 has 12 amino acids. CDR1 and CDR2 from the germline V gene are SEHNR and FQNEAQ (reference sequence).

This rearrangement joins TRBV24-1 to TRBJ2-2, with 12 positions matching TRBD1. V trimming: 7 bases; J trimming: 8 bases; junction bases outside the gene matches: 7. CDR1 and CDR2 from the germline V gene are KGHDR and SFDVKD. This CDR3 has 15 residues. CDR3 nucleotides: TGTGCCACCAGCCCGGGACAGGGGGCCCCTGGGGAGCTGTTTTTT. Encoded protein: CATSPGQGAPGELFF.

In regard to this clonotype: This may arise from a read error, as a much more abundant clone is one base away. The gene calls are TRBV9 and TRBJ1-6; TRBD1 matches at 8 bases. The germline gives CDR1 SGDLS, CDR2 YYNGEE. V lost 4 bases, J lost 8 bases, and 2 bases stayed unmatched. The CDR3 loop spans 13 amino acids. The CDR3 nucleotides are TGTGCCAGCAGCCAGACAGGGGATTCACCCCTCCACTTT. Protein: CASSQTGDSPLHF. Supplemented by reference TRBV9 and TRBJ1-6, the full variable domain reads DSGVTQTPKHLITATGQRVTLRCSPRSGDLSVYWYQQSLDQGLQFLIQYYNGEERAKGNILERFSAQQFPDLHSELNLSSLELGDSALYFCASSQTGDSPLHFGNGTRLTVT.

The chain carries TRBV9 and TRBJ2-7; 7 bases match TRBD1. The ends lost 10 bases at V and 1 base at J; junction bases unmatched: 11. Germline V CDR1 and CDR2: SGDLS, YYNGEE. There are 14 residues in the CDR3. The CDR3 DNA sequence: TGTGCCCCTCGTAACAGGGGAGAATCCTACGAGCAGTACTTC. Residues: CAPRNRGESYEQYF.

The chain joins TRBV2 to TRBJ2-7; maybe TRBD1 (6 bases). The germline CDR1 and CDR2 sequences are SNHLY and FYNNEI. The length of the CDR3 is 8 residues. This chain's CDR3 is CASSESGV. The CDR3 DNA reads TGTGCCAGCAGTGAATCAGGGGTT.

This clonotype was counted a few times. This rearrangement joins TRBV10-3 to TRBJ1-4; a possible D gene is TRBD1 (6 bases). Trimming stripped 4 bases from V and 10 bases from J, with 10 bases between. This CDR3 comprises 12 residues. Germline V gene sequence: CDR1 ENHRY, CDR2 SYGVKD. The CDR3 loop is CAISGTAGKLFF. CDR3 DNA: TGTGCCATCAGTGGGACAGCTGGAAAACTGTTTTTT.

This chain joins TRBV20-1 and TRBJ2-7; the D is unclear. Germline values: CDR1 DFQATT, CDR2 SNEGSKA (reference sequence). The CDR3 covers 14 residues. V was shortened by 5 bases and J by 4 bases, with 18 bases between the two germline ends. CDR3 DNA sequence: TGCAGTGCTTCGTCAAGCAGTTACTCTTACGAGCAGTACTTC. It translates to CSASSSSYSYEQYF.

The V gene is TRBV20-1, the J gene TRBJ2-7; the match to TRBD2 covers 16 bases. The CDR3 contains 15 residues. Germline CDR1 DFQATT, CDR2 SNEGSKA (reference sequence). Trimming cost V 5 bases and J 6 bases; bases outside gene matches: 7. The CDR3 DNA sequence: TGCAGTGCTGAACCGGGACTAGCGGGAGGGGGCGAGCAGTACTTC. It encodes CSAEPGLAGGGEQYF.

V usage is TRBV6-2 or TRBV6-3 and J usage is TRBJ1-5; the D is unclear. The CDR3 loop spans 15 amino acids. Per germline, CDR1 MNHEY and CDR2 SVGEGT. The V end lost 0 bases, the J end lost 5 bases, and 11 bases lay between the germline ends. The CDR3 DNA reads TGTGCCAGCAGTTACTCGACTCGGGAGCATCAGCCCCAGCATTTT. Protein: CASSYSTREHQPQHF.

Note on this clonotype: One end of the junction fails to match germline, which may point to a read error. The chain combines TRBV2 with TRBJ2-3; 11 nucleotides match TRBD1. Germline CDR1 SNHLY, CDR2 FYNNEI. This CDR3 is built from 15 residues. The CDR3 sequence: CATSDPRDRGNTQYF. CDR3 nucleotide sequence: TGTGCCACCAGTGATCCCAGGGACAGGGGGAATACGCAGTATTTT.

The V call is TRBV12-3 or TRBV12-4, the J call TRBJ1-5; the D is unclear. Trimming stripped 3 bases from V and 4 bases from J, with 7 bases between. This CDR3 has 13 residues. In DNA, the CDR3 is TGTGCCAGCAGTTTCGATGGAAATCAGCCCCAGCATTTT. This gives the protein CASSFDGNQPQHF.

This clonotype was detected ten times or more. The V and J genes are TRBV29-1 and TRBJ1-4; the D gene is possibly TRBD1 (5 bases). The CDR3 covers 14 residues. Deletions cut 7 bases from V and 8 bases from J, with 20 bases between. Germline-derived CDR1 and CDR2 are SQVTM and ANQGSEA. The CDR3 DNA is TGCAGCGGTGTCGGTGGGACCGCGGGCGAAAAACTGTTTTTT. It encodes CSGVGGTAGEKLFF. Full variable domain (missing parts from reference TRBV29-1 and TRBJ1-4): SAVISQKPSRDICQRGTSLTIQCQVDSQVTMMFWYRQQPGQSLTLIATANQGSEATYESGFVIDKFPISRPNLTFSTLTVSNMSPEDSSIYLCSGVGGTAGEKLFFGSGTQLSVL.

In regard to this clonotype: The junction shows a germline mismatch at one end, possibly a read error. The chain links TRBV24-1 to TRBJ2-6; no clear D. The CDR3 totals 12 residues. CDR1 KGHDR and CDR2 SFDVKD come from the germline V gene. The CDR3 protein is CATSDPRQDEAF. CDR3 bases: TGTGCCACCAGTGACCCCCGCCAGGATGAAGCTTTC.

This clonotype was observed many times. As DNA, the CDR3 is TGCAGTGCTAGCACAGGTACAGCACAGCCCCAGCATTTT. It is translated as CSASTGTAQPQHF. This sequence joins TRBV20-1 and TRBJ1-5; D is possibly TRBD1 (5 bases). V was cut by 3 bases and J by 7 bases, with 13 bases left in between. The CDR3 loop spans 13 amino acids. Germline V gene lookup returns CDR1 DFQATT and CDR2 SNEGSKA (reference sequence).

The gene calls are TRBV7-4 and TRBJ1-1; 7 bases are shared with TRBD1. V was clipped by 5 bases and J by 1 base; unmatched bases: 4. CDR3 length: 14 residues. CDR1 SGHVT and CDR2 SQSDAQ come from the germline V gene. The CDR3: CASSGHRGNTEAFF. CDR3 coding DNA: TGTGCCAGCAGCGGACACAGGGGGAACACTGAAGCTTTCTTT.

This chain uses TRBV4-1 with TRBJ2-7, with 8 bases matching TRBD2. Germline V gene data show CDR1 as MGHRA and CDR2 as YSYEKL. The J segment lost 9 bases and the V segment lost 0 bases, leaving 7 bases of the junction unmatched. The CDR3 contains 14 residues. The CDR3 DNA follows: TGCGCCAGCAGCCAAGATCCCCAGCGGGAGTGGCAGTACTTC. It codes for CASSQDPQREWQYF.

This clonotype has at least ten counts. In DNA, the CDR3 is TGTGCCATCAGATCGACCACAGGTTCCTACGAGCAGTACTTC. It codes for CAIRSTTGSYEQYF. V usage is TRBV10-3 and J usage is TRBJ2-7, with D possibly TRBD1 on 5 matching bases. The CDR3 runs 14 residues. Germline loops: CDR1 ENHRY, CDR2 SYGVKD. Deletions cut 6 bases from V and 1 base from J, with 13 bases between.

This clonotype was detected ten times or more. This chain joins TRBV29-1 and TRBJ2-7, with TRBD1 as a possible D gene (5 bases). Germline V CDR1 and CDR2: SQVTM, ANQGSEA. Deletions cut 4 bases from V and 6 bases from J, with 10 bases between. The CDR3 runs 11 residues. The DNA for the CDR3 is TGCAGCGTTGGACAGTCCACCGAGCAGTACTTC. Amino acid sequence: CSVGQSTEQYF.

This clonotype is a singleton in its sample. The chain uses TRBV29-1 and TRBJ1-1, with D perhaps matching TRBD1 (5 bases). With 5 bases removed from V and 3 bases from J, the gap between germline ends came to 16 bases. This CDR3 region has 14 residues. Germline V lookup: CDR1 SQVTM, CDR2 ANQGSEA. The DNA for the CDR3 is TGCAGCGTTCGTATGATTCGGGGCGACACTGAAGCTTTCTTT. Its translation is CSVRMIRGDTEAFF.

The chain employs TRBV6-1 and TRBJ2-2; TRBD1 agrees at 8 bases. Per the germline V gene, CDR1 is MNHNS and CDR2 is SASEGT. The CDR3 runs to 14 residues. Losses at the gene ends were 3 bases for V and 5 bases for J; bases not matched to a gene: 2. Written as DNA, the CDR3 is TGTGCCAGCAGTGAGGACAGGGCGACCGGGGAGCTGTTTTTT. It codes for CASSEDRATGELFF.

The chain has TRBV9 and TRBJ1-1; unclear D gene. The germline V gene has CDR1 SGDLS and CDR2 YYNGEE. V shed 7 bases and J shed 7 bases, with 11 bases lying between them. The CDR3 has 11 residues. In nucleotides, the CDR3 is TGTGCCAGCTCGCGGACGGATGAAGCTTTCTTT. Protein product: CASSRTDEAFF.

This chain joins TRBV15 and TRBJ2-3; no firm D call. V was clipped by 1 base and J by 2 bases, with 10 bases between them. Germline V gene data show CDR1 as LNHNV and CDR2 as YYDKDF (reference sequence). This CDR3 is 15 amino acids long. In DNA form, the CDR3 reads TGTGCCACCAGCAGAGGAATACAGTACACAGATACGCAGTATTTT. Translation gives CATSRGIQYTDTQYF.